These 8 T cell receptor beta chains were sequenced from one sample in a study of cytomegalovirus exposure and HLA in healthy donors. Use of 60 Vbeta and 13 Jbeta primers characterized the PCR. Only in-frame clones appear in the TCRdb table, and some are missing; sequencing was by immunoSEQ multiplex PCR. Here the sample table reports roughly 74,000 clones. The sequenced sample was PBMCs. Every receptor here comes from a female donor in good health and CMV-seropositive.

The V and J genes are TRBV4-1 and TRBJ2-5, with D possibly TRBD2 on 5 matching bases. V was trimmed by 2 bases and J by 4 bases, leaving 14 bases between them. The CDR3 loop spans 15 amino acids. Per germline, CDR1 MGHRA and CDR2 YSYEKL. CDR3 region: CASSQPSRTPETQYF. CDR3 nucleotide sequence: TGCGCCAGCAGCCAACCCTCCCGGACTCCAGAGACCCAGTACTTC.

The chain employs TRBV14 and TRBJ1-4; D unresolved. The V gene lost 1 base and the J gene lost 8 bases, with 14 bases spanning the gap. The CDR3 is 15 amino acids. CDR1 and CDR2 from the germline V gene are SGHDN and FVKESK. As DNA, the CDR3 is TGTGCCAGCAGCCAAGTGACCGGGTCCTGGGAAAAACTGTTTTTT. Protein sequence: CASSQVTGSWEKLFF.

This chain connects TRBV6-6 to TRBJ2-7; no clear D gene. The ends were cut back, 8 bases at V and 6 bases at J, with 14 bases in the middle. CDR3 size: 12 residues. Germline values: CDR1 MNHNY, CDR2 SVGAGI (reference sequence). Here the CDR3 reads CASWAGYSEQYF. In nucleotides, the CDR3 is TGTGCCAGCTGGGCCGGCTACTCCGAGCAGTACTTC.

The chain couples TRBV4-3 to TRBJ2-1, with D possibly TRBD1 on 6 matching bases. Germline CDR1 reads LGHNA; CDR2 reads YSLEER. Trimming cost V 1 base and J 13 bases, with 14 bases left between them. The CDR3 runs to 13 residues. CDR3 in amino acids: CASSQGGMGHQFF. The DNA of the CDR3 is TGCGCCAGCAGCCAAGGAGGGATGGGACACCAGTTCTTC.

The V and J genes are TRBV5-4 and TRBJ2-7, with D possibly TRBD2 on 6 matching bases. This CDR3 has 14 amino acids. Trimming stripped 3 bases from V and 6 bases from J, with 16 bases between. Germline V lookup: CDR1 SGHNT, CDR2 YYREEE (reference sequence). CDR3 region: CASSSTGALSEQYF. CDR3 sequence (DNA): TGTGCCAGCAGCTCTACGGGAGCTCTTAGCGAGCAGTACTTC.

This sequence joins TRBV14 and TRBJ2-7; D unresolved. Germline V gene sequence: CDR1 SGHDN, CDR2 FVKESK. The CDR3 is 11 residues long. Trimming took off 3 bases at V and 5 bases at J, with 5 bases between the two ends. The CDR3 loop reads CASSHFDEQYF. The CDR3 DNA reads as TGTGCCAGCAGCCACTTCGACGAGCAGTACTTC.

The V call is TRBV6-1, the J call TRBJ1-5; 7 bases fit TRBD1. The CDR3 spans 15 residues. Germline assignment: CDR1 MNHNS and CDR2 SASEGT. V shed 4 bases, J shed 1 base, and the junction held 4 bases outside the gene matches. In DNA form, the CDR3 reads TGTGCCAGCAGTGCGGCGGGACAGAGCAATCAGCCCCAGCATTTT. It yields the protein CASSAAGQSNQPQHF.

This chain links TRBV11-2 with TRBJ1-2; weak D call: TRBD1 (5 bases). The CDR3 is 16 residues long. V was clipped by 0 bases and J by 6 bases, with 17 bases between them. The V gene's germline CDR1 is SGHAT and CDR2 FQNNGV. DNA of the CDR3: TGTGCCAGCAGCTTAGAAGGTTCGGGGGGAGGAGATGGCTACACCTTC. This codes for CASSLEGSGGGDGYTF.